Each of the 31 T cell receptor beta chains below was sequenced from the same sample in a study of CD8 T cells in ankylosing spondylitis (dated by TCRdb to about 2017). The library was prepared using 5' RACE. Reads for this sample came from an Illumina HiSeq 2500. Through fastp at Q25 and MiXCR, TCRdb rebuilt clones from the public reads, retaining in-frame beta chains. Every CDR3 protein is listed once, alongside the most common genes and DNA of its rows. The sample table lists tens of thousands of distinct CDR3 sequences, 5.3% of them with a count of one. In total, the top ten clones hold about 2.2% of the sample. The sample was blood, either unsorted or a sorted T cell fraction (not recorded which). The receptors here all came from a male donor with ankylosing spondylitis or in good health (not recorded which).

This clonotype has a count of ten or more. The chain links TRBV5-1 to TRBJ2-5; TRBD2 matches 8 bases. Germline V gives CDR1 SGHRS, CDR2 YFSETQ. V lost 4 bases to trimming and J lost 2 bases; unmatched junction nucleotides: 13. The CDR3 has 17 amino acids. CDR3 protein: CASSTQVAGGIQETQYF. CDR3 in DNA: TGCGCCAGCAGCACCCAAGTCGCGGGGGGAATTCAAGAGACCCAGTACTTC.

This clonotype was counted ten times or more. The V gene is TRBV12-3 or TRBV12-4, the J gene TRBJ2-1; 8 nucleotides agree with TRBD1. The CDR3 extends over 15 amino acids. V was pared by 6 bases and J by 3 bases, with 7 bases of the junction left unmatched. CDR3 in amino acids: CASSPTGASYNEQFF. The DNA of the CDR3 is TGTGCCAGCAGCCCGACAGGGGCTAGCTACAATGAGCAGTTCTTC.

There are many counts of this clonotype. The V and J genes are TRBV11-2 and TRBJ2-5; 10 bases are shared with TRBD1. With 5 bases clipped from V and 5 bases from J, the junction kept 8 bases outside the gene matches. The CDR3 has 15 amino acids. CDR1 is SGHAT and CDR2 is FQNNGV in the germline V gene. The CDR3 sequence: CASSAGQGGPETQYF. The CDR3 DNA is TGTGCCAGCAGCGCAGGACAGGGGGGGCCGGAGACCCAGTACTTC.

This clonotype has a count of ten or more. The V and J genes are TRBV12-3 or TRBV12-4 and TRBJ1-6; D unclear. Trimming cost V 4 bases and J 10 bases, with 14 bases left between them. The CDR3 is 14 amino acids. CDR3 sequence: CASSSRGVGSPLHF. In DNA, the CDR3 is TGTGCCAGCAGTTCGCGGGGTGTCGGATCACCCCTCCACTTT.

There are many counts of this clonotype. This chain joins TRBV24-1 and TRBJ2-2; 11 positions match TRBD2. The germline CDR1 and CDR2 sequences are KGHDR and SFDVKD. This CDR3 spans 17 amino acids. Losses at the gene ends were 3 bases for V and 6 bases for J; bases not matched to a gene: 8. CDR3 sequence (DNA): TGTGCCACCAGTGATCCAACTAGCGGGGGATTGGCCGGGGAGCTGTTTTTT. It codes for CATSDPTSGGLAGELFF.

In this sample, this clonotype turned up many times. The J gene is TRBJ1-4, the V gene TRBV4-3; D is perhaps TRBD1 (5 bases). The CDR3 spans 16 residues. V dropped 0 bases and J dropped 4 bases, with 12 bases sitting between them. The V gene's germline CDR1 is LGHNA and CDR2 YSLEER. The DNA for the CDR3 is TGCGCCAGCAGCCAAGATTGGGGCAGGGTTAATGAAAAACTGTTTTTT. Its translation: CASSQDWGRVNEKLFF.

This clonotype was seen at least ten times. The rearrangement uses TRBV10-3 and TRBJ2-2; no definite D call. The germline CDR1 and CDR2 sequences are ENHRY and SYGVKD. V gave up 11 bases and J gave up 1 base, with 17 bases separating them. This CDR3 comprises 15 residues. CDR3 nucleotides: TGTGCCGCAACGGATGATAGGGTGAACACCGGGGAGCTGTTTTTT. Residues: CAATDDRVNTGELFF.

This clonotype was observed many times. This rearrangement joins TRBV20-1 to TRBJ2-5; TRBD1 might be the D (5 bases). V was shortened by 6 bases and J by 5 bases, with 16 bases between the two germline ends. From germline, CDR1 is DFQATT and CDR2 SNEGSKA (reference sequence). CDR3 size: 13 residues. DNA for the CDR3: TGCAGTGCCGCAGGGCCCCTCGGCGAGACCCAGTACTTC. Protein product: CSAAGPLGETQYF.

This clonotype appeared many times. CDR3 sequence (DNA): TGTGCCAGCACCCAAGGACTAGCGGGGGCAGATACGCAGTATTTT. The encoded protein is CASTQGLAGADTQYF. The chain recombines TRBV6-1 with TRBJ2-3, with TRBD2 identical over 13 bases. Germline V lookup: CDR1 MNHNS, CDR2 SASEGT. V lost 7 bases and J lost 4; bases outside the gene matches: 5. The CDR3 runs to 15 residues.

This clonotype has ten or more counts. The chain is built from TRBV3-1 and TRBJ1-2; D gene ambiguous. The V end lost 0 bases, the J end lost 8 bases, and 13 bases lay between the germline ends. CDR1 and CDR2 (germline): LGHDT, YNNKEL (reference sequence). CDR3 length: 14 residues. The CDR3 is CASSQDMRGEGYTF. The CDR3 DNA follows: TGTGCCAGCAGCCAAGATATGCGGGGTGAAGGCTACACCTTC.

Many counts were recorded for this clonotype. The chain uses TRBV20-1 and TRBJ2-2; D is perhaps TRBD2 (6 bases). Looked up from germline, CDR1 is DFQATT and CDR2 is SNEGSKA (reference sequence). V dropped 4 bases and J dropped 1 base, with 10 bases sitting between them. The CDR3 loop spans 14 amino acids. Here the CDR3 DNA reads TGCAGTGCTACTGCCGGGGGGAACACCGGGGAGCTGTTTTTT. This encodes CSATAGGNTGELFF.

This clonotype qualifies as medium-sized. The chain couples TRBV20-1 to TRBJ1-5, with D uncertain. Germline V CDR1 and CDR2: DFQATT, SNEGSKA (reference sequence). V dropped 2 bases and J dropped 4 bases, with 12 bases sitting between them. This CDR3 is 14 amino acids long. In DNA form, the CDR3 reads TGCAGTGCTAGAATGGACCCAACAAATCAGCCCCAGCATTTT. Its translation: CSARMDPTNQPQHF.

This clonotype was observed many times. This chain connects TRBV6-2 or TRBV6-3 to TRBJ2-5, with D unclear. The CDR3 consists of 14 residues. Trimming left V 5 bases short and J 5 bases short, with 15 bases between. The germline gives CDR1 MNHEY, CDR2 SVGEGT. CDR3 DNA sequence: TGTGCCAGCAGTCGACACGCGCCTGTGGAGACCCAGTACTTC. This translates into CASSRHAPVETQYF.

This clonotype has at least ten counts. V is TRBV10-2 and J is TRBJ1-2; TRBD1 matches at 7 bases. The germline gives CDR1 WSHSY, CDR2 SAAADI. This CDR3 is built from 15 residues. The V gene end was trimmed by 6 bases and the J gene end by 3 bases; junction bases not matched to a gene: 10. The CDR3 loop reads CASSTTGARDYGYTF. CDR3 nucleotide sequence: TGCGCCAGCAGCACAACAGGGGCCAGGGACTATGGCTACACCTTC.

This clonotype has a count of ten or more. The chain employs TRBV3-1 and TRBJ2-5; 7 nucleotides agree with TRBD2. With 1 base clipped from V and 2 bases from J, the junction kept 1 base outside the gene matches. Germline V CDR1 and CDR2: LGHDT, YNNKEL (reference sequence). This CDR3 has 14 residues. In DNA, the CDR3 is TGTGCCAGCAGCCAAGCGGGAGGTCAAGAGACCCAGTACTTC. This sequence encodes CASSQAGGQETQYF.

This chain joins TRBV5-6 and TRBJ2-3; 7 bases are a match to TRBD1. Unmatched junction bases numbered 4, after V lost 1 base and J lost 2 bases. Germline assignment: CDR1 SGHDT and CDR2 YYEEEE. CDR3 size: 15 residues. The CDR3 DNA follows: TGTGCCAGCAGCTTGCCCGGGACAGTCACAGATACGCAGTATTTT. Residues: CASSLPGTVTDTQYF. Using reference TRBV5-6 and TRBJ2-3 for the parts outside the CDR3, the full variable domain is DAGVTQSPTHLIKTRGQQVTLRCSPKSGHDTVSWYQQALGQGPQFIFQYYEEEERQRGNFPDRFSGHQFPNYSSELNVNALLLGDSALYLCASSLPGTVTDTQYFGPGTRLTVL.

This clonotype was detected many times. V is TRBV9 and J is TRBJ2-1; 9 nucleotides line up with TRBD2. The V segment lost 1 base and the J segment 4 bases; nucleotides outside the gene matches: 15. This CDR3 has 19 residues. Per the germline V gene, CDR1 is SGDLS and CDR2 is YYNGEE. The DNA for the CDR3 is TGTGCCAGCAGCGTAAGGATTCGGTCTAGCGGGGAACCTTACAATGAGCAGTTCTTC. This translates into CASSVRIRSSGEPYNEQFF.

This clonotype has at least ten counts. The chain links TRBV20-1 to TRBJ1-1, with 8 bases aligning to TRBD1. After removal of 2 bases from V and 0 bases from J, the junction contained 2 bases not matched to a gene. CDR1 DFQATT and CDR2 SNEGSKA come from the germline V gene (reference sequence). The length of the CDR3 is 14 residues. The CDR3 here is CSARTGGLNTEAFF. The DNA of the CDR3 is TGCAGTGCTAGAACAGGGGGGCTGAACACTGAAGCTTTCTTT.

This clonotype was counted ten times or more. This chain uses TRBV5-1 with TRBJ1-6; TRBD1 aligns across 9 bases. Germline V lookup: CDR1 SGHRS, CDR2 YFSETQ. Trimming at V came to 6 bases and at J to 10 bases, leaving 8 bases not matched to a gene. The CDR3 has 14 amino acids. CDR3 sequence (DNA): TGCGCCAGCAACATCGGGACAGGGCAGTCACCCCTCCACTTT. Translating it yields CASNIGTGQSPLHF. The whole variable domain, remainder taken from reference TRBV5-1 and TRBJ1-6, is KAGVTQTPRYLIKTRGQQVTLSCSPISGHRSVSWYQQTPGQGLQFLFEYFSETQRNKGNFPGRFSGRQFSNSRSEMNVSTLELGDSALYLCASNIGTGQSPLHFGNGTRLTVT.

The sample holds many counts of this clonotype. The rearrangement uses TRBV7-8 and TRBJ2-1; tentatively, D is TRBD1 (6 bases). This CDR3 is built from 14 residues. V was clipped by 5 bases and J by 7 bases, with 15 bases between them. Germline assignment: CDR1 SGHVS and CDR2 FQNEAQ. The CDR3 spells CASSPPQGSNEQFF. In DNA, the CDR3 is TGTGCCAGCAGCCCACCACAGGGCTCTAATGAGCAGTTCTTC.

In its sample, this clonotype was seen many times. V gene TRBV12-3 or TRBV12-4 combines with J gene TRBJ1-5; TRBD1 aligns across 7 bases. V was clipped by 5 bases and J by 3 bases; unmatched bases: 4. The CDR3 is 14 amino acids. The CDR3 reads CASSKQGINQPQHF. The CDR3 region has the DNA TGTGCCAGCAGTAAACAGGGGATCAATCAGCCCCAGCATTTT.

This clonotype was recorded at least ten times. This chain's CDR3 is CASSLALARQETQYF. Here the CDR3 DNA reads TGTGCCAGCAGTTTAGCGCTGGCCCGTCAAGAGACCCAGTACTTC. The genes are TRBV12-3 or TRBV12-4 and TRBJ2-5, with D unclear. The V end lost 0 bases, the J end lost 2 bases, and 10 bases lay between the germline ends. The CDR3 consists of 15 residues.

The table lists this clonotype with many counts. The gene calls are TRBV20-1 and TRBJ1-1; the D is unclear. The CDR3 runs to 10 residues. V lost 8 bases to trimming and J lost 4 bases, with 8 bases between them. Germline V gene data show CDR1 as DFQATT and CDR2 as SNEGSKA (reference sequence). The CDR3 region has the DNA TGCAGTCCAAAATCCACTGAAGCTTTCTTT. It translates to CSPKSTEAFF.

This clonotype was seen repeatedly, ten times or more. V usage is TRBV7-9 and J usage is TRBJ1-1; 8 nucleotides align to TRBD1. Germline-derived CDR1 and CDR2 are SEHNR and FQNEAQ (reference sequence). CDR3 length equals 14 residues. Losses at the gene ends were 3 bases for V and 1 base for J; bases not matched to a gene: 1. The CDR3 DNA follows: TGTGCCAGCAGCTTCCAGGGGGCGAACACTGAAGCTTTCTTT. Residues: CASSFQGANTEAFF.

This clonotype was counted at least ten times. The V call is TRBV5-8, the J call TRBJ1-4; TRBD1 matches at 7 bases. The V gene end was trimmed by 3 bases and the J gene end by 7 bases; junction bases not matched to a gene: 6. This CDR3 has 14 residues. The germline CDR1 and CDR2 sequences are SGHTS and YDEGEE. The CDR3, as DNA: TGTGCCAGCAGCTCCGGACAGGTGGTTGAAAAACTGTTTTTT. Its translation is CASSSGQVVEKLFF.

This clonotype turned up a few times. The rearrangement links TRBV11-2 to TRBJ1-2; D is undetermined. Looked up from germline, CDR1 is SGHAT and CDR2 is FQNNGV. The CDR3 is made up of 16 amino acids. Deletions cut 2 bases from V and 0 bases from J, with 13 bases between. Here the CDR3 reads CASSLSEGGSNYGYTF. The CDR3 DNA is TGTGCCAGCAGCTTATCGGAGGGAGGGTCTAACTATGGCTACACCTTC.

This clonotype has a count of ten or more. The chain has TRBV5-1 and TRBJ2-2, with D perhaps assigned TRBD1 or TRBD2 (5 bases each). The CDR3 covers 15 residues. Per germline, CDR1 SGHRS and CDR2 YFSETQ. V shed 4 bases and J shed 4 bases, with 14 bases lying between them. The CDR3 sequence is CASSRDEISTGELFF. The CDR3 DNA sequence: TGCGCCAGCAGCCGGGACGAAATCAGCACCGGGGAGCTGTTTTTT.

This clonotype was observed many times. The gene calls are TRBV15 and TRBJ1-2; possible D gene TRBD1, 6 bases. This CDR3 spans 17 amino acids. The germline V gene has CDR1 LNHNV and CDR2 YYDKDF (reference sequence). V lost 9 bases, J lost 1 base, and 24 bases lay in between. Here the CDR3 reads CATRQEPPAGNNYGYTF. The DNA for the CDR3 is TGTGCCACGCGACAGGAACCTCCAGCAGGGAATAACTATGGCTACACCTTC.

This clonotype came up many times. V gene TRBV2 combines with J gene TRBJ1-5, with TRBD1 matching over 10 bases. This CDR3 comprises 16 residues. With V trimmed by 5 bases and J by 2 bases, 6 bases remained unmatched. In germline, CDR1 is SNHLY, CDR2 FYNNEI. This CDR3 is CASSRQGAWGNQPQHF. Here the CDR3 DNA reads TGTGCCAGCAGTAGACAGGGGGCGTGGGGCAATCAGCCCCAGCATTTT.

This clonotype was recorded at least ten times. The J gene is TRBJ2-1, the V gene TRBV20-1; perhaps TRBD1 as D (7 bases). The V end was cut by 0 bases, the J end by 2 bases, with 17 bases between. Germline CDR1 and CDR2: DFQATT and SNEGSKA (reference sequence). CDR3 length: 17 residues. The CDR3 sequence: CSARDLGGGGAYNEQFF. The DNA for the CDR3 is TGCAGTGCTAGAGATCTCGGAGGAGGGGGCGCCTACAATGAGCAGTTCTTC.

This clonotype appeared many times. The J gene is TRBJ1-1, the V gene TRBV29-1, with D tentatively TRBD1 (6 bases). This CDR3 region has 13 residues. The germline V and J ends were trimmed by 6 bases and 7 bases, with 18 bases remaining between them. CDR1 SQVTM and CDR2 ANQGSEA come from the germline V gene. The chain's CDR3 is CSVTWGAGLEAFF. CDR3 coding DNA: TGCAGCGTGACCTGGGGGGCCGGTCTTGAAGCTTTCTTT. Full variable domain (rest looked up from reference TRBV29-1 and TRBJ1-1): SAVISQKPSRDICQRGTSLTIQCQVDSQVTMMFWYRQQPGQSLTLIATANQGSEATYESGFVIDKFPISRPNLTFSTLTVSNMSPEDSSIYLCSVTWGAGLEAFFGQGTRLTVV.